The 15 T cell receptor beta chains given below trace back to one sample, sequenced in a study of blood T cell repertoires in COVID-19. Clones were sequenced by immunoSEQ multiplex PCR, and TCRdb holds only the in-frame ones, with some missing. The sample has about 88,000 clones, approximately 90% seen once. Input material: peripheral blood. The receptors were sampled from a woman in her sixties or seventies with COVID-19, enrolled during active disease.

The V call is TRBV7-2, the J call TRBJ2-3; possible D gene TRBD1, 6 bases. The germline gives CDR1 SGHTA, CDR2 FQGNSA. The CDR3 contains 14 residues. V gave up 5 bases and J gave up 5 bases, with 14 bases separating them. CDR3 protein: CASSPSADRDTQYF. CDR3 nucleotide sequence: TGTGCCAGCAGCCCCTCCGCGGACAGAGATACGCAGTATTTT.

For the CDR3, the DNA is TGTGCCAGTAGGGTACAGGGTTACACAGATACGCAGTATTTT. Protein product: CASRVQGYTDTQYF. This chain links TRBV19 with TRBJ2-3, with D maybe TRBD1 (6 bases). Trimming took 6 bases from V and 2 from J, leaving 12 bases between them. Per the germline V gene, CDR1 is LNHDA and CDR2 is SQIVND (reference sequence). The CDR3 is 14 residues long.

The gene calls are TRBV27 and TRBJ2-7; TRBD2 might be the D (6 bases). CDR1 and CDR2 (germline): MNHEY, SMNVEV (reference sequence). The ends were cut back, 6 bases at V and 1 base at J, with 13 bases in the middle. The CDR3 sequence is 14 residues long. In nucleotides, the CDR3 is TGTGCCAGCAGCCCTTCGGGGGTATCCTACGAGCAGTACTTC. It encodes CASSPSGVSYEQYF.

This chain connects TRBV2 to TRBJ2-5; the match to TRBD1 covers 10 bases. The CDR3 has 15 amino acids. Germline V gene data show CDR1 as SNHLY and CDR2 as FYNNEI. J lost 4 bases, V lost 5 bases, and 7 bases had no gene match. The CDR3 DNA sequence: TGTGCCAGCAGTACCGGGACAGGGGTTGGAGAGACCCAGTACTTC. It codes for CASSTGTGVGETQYF.

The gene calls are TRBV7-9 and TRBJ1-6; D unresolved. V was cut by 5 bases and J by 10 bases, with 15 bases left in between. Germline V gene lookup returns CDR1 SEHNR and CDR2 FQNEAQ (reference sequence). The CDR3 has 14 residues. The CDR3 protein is CASSPAVSASPLHF. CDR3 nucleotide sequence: TGTGCCAGCAGCCCCGCGGTTTCAGCATCACCCCTCCACTTT.

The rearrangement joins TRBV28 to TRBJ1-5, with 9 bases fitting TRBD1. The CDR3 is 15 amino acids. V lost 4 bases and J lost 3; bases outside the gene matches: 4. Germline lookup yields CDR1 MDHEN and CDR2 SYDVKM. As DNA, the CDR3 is TGTGCCAGCAGTTCCGGACAGGGGTCCAATCAGCCCCAGCATTTT. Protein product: CASSSGQGSNQPQHF.

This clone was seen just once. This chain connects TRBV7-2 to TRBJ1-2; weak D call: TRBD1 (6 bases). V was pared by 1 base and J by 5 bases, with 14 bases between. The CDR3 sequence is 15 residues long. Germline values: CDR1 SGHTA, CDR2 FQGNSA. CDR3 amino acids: CASSLVFSGEYGYTF. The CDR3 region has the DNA TGTGCCAGCAGCTTAGTTTTTTCAGGGGAATATGGCTACACCTTC.

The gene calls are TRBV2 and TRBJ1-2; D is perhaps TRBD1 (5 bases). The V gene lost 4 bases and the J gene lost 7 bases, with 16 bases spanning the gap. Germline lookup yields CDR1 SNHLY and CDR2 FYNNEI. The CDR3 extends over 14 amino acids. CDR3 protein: CASSVGRAGSGYTF. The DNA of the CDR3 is TGTGCCAGCAGTGTAGGCAGGGCTGGGTCTGGCTACACCTTC.

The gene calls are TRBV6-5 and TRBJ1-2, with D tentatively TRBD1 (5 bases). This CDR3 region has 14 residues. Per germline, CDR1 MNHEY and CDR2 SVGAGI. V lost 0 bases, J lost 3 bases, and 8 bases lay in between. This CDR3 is CASSYSGGDYGYTF. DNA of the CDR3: TGTGCCAGCAGTTACTCGGGGGGGGACTATGGCTACACCTTC.

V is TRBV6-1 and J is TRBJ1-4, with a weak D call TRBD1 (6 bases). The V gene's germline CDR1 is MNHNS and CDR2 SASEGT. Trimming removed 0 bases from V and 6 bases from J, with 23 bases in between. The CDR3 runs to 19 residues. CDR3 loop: CASSEAQSYIQGMDEKLFF. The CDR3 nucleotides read TGTGCCAGCAGTGAAGCGCAGTCATACATACAGGGTATGGATGAAAAACTGTTTTTT.

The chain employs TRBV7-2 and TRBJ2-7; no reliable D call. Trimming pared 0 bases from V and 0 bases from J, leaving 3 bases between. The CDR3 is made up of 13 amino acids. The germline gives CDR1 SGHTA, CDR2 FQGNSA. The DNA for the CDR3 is TGTGCCAGCAGCTTAGCCAACTCCTACGAGCAGTACTTC. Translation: CASSLANSYEQYF.

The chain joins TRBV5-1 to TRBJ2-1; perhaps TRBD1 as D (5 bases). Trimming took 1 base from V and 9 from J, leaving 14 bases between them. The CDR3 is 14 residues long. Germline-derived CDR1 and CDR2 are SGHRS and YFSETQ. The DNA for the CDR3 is TGCGCCAGCAGCTTGAATTCTGGGGCACCTGAGCAGTTCTTC. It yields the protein CASSLNSGAPEQFF.

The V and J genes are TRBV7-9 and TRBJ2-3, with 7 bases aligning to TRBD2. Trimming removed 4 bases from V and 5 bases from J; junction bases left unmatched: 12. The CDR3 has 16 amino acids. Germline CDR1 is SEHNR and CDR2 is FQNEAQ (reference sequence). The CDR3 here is CASSSGLVLRGDTQYF. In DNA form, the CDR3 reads TGTGCCAGCAGCTCTGGACTAGTCCTACGCGGAGATACGCAGTATTTT.

This CDR3 is CASSVGTGLEAFF. The DNA for the CDR3 is TGTGCCAGCAGCGTCGGAACAGGGCTTGAAGCTTTCTTT. This chain links TRBV9 with TRBJ1-1; D is possibly TRBD1 (6 bases). The CDR3 contains 13 residues. Germline values: CDR1 SGDLS, CDR2 YYNGEE. V was clipped by 2 bases and J by 7 bases, with 12 bases between them.

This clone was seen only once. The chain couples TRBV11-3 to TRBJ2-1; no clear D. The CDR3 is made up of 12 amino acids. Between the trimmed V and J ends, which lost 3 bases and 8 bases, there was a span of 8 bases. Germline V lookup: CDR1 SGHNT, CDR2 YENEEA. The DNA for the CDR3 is TGTGCCAGCAGCTTCTTTCCCGATGAGCAGTTCTTC. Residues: CASSFFPDEQFF. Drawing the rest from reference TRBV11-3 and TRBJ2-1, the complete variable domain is EAGVVQSPRYKIIEKKQPVAFWCNPISGHNTLYWYLQNLGQGPELLIRYENEEAVDDSQLPKDRFSAERLKGVDSTLKIQPAELGDSAVYLCASSFFPDEQFFGPGTRLTVL.